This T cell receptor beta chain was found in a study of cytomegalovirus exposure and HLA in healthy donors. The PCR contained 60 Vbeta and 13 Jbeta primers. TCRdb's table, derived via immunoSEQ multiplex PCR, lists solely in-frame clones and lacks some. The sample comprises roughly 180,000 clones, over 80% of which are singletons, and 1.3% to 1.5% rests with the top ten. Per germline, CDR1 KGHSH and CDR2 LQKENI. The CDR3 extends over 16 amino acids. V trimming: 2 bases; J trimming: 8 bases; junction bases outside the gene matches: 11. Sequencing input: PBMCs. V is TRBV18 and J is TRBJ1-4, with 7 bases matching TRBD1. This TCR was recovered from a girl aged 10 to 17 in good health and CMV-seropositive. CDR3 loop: CASSPNERGGEEKLFF. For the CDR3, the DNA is TGTGCCAGCTCACCAAATGAGCGAGGGGGCGAGGAAAAACTGTTTTTT.